The source of this T cell receptor beta chain is a study of cytomegalovirus exposure and HLA in healthy donors. Study-wide background: In a previous analysis, some 110 million unique TCR beta sequences were found from 170 million or so T cells. Around 85 million unique TCRs from HLA-typed donors were held in an early data release. The study's findings and limits: As a later analysis showed, a missense DCLRE1C variant was linked to trimming of TCR beta V- and J-genes. Most of the CMV-associated TCR beta chains (in a later analysis) appeared to be HLA-restricted.

Amplification used 60 Vbeta primers and 13 Jbeta primers. Using immunoSEQ multiplex PCR, the repertoire was profiled, and TCRdb retains in-frame clones only, with some absent. The sample carries some 70,000 clones, roughly four fifths recorded once. Notes on this clone: Its matching antigen is unknown.

The V gene's germline CDR1 is ENHRY and CDR2 SYGVKD. The CDR3 length is 15 residues. V was trimmed by 3 bases and J by 1 base, leaving 13 bases between them. Input material: PBMCs. The sequence was obtained from a man between 18 and 29 years old in good health and CMV-seronegative. J is TRBJ2-7 and V is TRBV10-3; tentative D call: TRBD2 (6 bases). The CDR3 here is CAISEKRAGSYEQYF. DNA for the CDR3: TGTGCCATCAGTGAAAAGCGGGCGGGATCCTACGAGCAGTACTTC.